Following are 8 T cell receptor beta chains from one sample sequenced in a study of cytomegalovirus exposure and HLA in healthy donors. The study ran its PCR with 60 Vbeta and 13 Jbeta primers. Here immunoSEQ multiplex PCR was the method, and the copy in TCRdb shows in-frame clones only, minus some. The sample yields 95,000 to 150,000 clones, roughly 81% seen once. Sequencing used PBMCs. The receptor set was obtained from a woman in her 30s in good health and CMV-seronegative.

V is TRBV6-4 and J is TRBJ1-1; D is unresolved. The CDR3 is 12 amino acids. V was cut by 7 bases and J by 4 bases, with 10 bases left in between. In germline, CDR1 is MRHNA, CDR2 SNTAGT. The CDR3 DNA sequence: TGTGCCAGCACCGAGAGGATCACTGAAGCTTTCTTT. Its translation is CASTERITEAFF.

The chain recombines TRBV7-5 with TRBJ1-1; the table's TRBD1 call for D was not verified on the DNA. TRBV7-5 is a recognized pseudogene. This CDR3 is 16 amino acids long. This CDR3 is CARSPFTGVMNTEAFF. For the CDR3, the DNA is TGTGCCAGAAGCCCCTTCACAGGGGTAATGAACACTGAAGCTTTCTTT.

This clone was seen just once. The chain has TRBV11-3 and TRBJ2-5; 7 nucleotides line up with TRBD1. CDR3 length: 14 amino acids. Germline CDR1 and CDR2: SGHNT and YENEEA. Trimming removed 9 bases from V and 4 bases from J; junction bases left unmatched: 11. CDR3 DNA: TGTGCCAGGGATTACAGGGGAGAAGGAGAGACCCAGTACTTC. It codes for CARDYRGEGETQYF.

This clone was observed once. The chain employs TRBV2 and TRBJ1-5; no clear D gene. Germline lookup yields CDR1 SNHLY and CDR2 FYNNEI. Trimming removed 3 bases at V and 10 bases at J, with 22 bases between. The CDR3 consists of 16 residues. The CDR3 reads CASSEAGVWVFGPQHF. CDR3 nucleotides: TGTGCCAGCAGTGAGGCGGGCGTGTGGGTATTCGGACCCCAGCATTTT.

The gene calls are TRBV5-5 and TRBJ2-5, with D maybe TRBD1 (6 bases). V was trimmed by 5 bases and J by 2 bases, leaving 13 bases between them. CDR3 length: 14 residues. Germline V lookup: CDR1 SGHKS, CDR2 YYEKEE (reference sequence). CDR3 protein: CASSRTDLQETQYF. The CDR3 DNA reads as TGTGCCAGCAGTCGGACAGATTTACAAGAGACCCAGTACTTC.

This clone was detected once. V gene TRBV5-1 combines with J gene TRBJ1-2; the D gene is possibly TRBD1 (5 bases). Germline loops: CDR1 SGHRS, CDR2 YFSETQ. CDR3 length equals 11 residues. Trimming left V 4 bases short and J 6 bases short, with 7 bases between. The CDR3 protein is CASSGHDGYTF. The CDR3 DNA reads TGCGCCAGCAGCGGACACGATGGCTACACCTTC.

A note on this clone: The junction and the germline gene differ at one end; a read error may be behind it. The genes are TRBV7-9 and TRBJ1-1; the D is unclear. Looked up from germline, CDR1 is SEHNR and CDR2 is FQNEAQ (reference sequence). CDR3 size: 15 residues. In nucleotides, the CDR3 is TGTGCCAGCAGCTTGCGGGTCGCTTTGAACGCTGAAGCTTTCTTT. Translation gives CASSLRVALNAEAFF.

The rearrangement links TRBV5-1 to TRBJ2-1, with 9 bases that match TRBD2. V trimming: 4 bases; J trimming: 4 bases; junction bases outside the gene matches: 9. This CDR3 spans 16 amino acids. Per germline, CDR1 SGHRS and CDR2 YFSETQ. The CDR3 protein is CASSEPEAGGYNEQFF. The CDR3 DNA reads TGCGCCAGCAGCGAACCCGAAGCGGGGGGTTACAATGAGCAGTTCTTC. Using reference TRBV5-1 and TRBJ2-1 for the parts outside the CDR3, the full variable domain is KAGVTQTPRYLIKTRGQQVTLSCSPISGHRSVSWYQQTPGQGLQFLFEYFSETQRNKGNFPGRFSGRQFSNSRSEMNVSTLELGDSALYLCASSEPEAGGYNEQFFGPGTRLTVL.